A selection of T cell receptor beta chains follows, all from one sample in a study of shared clonotypes between healthy human individuals. Some clones are missing from TCRdb's copy, which holds only in-frame ones; the method was immunoSEQ multiplex PCR. The table lists 2 million to 2.5 million clones, 80% to 95% of them singletons, with about 0.39% in the top ten. Sequenced input: naive CD4+ T cells from PBMCs. The receptors were sampled from a man in his late teens or twenties in good health. Some clones in this sample may be carry-over from other donors' samples. The CDR3 runs from the conserved cysteine through the conserved F or W. The D gene is left open where the match is weak. Some rows have no size entry. The others give once, few or many, or a class for an expanded clone.

j_call d_call v_call clone_size cdr3_aa cdr3_nt
TRBJ1-3 - TRBV5-1 - CASSLDTGFSGNTIYF TGCGCCAGCAGCTTGGACACAGGGTTTTCTGGAAACACCATATATTTT
TRBJ1-2 - TRBV7-2 - CASSLEVNGYTF TGTGCCAGCAGCTTAGAGGTGAATGGCTACACCTTC
TRBJ2-2 - TRBV7-2 - CASSLIRVAGISGELFF TGTGCCAGCAGCTTAATCAGGGTCGCGGGAATTTCCGGGGAGCTGTTTTTT
TRBJ2-7 TRBD1 TRBV28 - CASSSPSGQVYEQYF TGTGCCAGCAGCTCACCCTCGGGACAGGTGTACGAGCAGTACTTC
TRBJ1-5 - TRBV7-6 - CASSLGRSQPQHF TGTGCCAGCAGCTTAGGACGGTCCCAGCCCCAGCATTTT
TRBJ2-2 TRBD1 TRBV6-6 - CASSRDRSTGELFF TGTGCCAGCAGTAGGGACAGAAGCACCGGGGAGCTGTTTTTT
TRBJ2-3 - TRBV4-3 - CASSQDPGDTQYF TGCGCCAGCAGCCAAGATCCCGGGGATACGCAGTATTTT
TRBJ1-1 - TRBV4-3 once CASSQEVGFDTEAFF TGCGCCAGCAGCCAAGAGGTAGGCTTTGACACTGAAGCTTTCTTT
TRBJ2-5 TRBD2 TRBV2 - CASSERTSGETQYF TGTGCCAGCAGTGAAAGGACTAGCGGTGAGACCCAGTACTTC
TRBJ2-1 TRBD2 TRBV4-2 - CASSQTSGGATAYNEQFF TGTGCCAGCAGCCAAACTAGCGGCGGAGCCACAGCCTACAATGAGCAGTTCTTC
TRBJ2-7 - TRBV15 - CATSRDLVPKAVYEQYF TGTGCCACCAGCAGAGATTTAGTCCCAAAGGCGGTATACGAGCAGTACTTC
TRBJ1-2 - TRBV5-5 once CASSLGPDYGYTF TGTGCCAGCAGCTTGGGGCCTGACTATGGCTACACCTTC
TRBJ2-2 - TRBV7-3 - CASAKRERNTGELFF TGTGCCAGCGCAAAACGGGAGAGGAACACCGGGGAGCTGTTTTTT
TRBJ2-5 TRBD2 TRBV28 - CASSYRLAGGPEETQYF TGTGCCAGCAGTTATAGACTAGCGGGAGGGCCTGAGGAGACCCAGTACTTC
TRBJ2-7 - TRBV28 - CASSNYYEQYF TGTGCCAGCAGCAACTACTACGAGCAGTACTTC
TRBJ1-5 - TRBV28 - CASRDSSKQPQHF TGTGCCAGCAGAGACAGTTCGAAACAGCCCCAGCATTTT
TRBJ1-1 - TRBV27 - CASSYRGVNTEAFF TGTGCCAGCAGTTATAGGGGGGTGAACACTGAAGCTTTCTTT
TRBJ1-1 TRBD1 TRBV4-3 - CASSQGRDRADTEAFF TGCGCCAGCAGCCAAGGCAGAGACAGGGCGGACACTGAAGCTTTCTTT
TRBJ1-4 - TRBV7-9 - CASSSRGSNEKLFF TGTGCCAGCAGCTCCAGGGGATCCAATGAAAAACTGTTTTTT
TRBJ2-7 TRBD2 TRBV18 - CASSPRSSGNDEQYF TGTGCCAGCTCCCCACGGTCTAGCGGGAACGACGAGCAGTACTTC
TRBJ2-7 - TRBV10-3 - CAITLDAQTEEQYF TGTGCCATCACCTTGGACGCCCAAACGGAGGAGCAGTACTTC
TRBJ2-7 - TRBV5-1 once CASRDLTGSYEQYF TGCGCCAGCCGTGACTTAACAGGGTCCTACGAGCAGTACTTC
TRBJ2-5 TRBD2 TRBV10-3 - CAISAARGGSGTQYF TGTGCCATCAGTGCAGCCCGGGGCGGGAGTGGGACCCAGTACTTC
TRBJ2-3 TRBD2 TRBV5-4 - CASSRDAGGTDTQYF TGTGCCAGCAGCCGGGATGCGGGAGGGACAGATACGCAGTATTTT
TRBJ2-5 - TRBV18 once CASSSYQETQYF TGTGCCAGCTCATCGTACCAAGAGACCCAGTACTTC
TRBJ1-3 - TRBV6-5 - CASSYQRAAGNTIYF TGTGCCAGCAGTTATCAGAGGGCAGCGGGAAACACCATATATTTT
TRBJ2-2 TRBD2 TRBV2 - CASSETSGGAGELFF TGTGCCAGCAGTGAAACTAGCGGGGGGGCCGGGGAGCTGTTTTTT
TRBJ1-2 TRBD1 TRBV4-1 - CASNVGQGAHQGVYTF TGCGCCAGCAACGTCGGACAGGGCGCCCATCAGGGGGTCTACACCTTC
TRBJ1-1 TRBD1 TRBV23-1 - CASSLTGRYTEAFF TGCGCCAGCAGTCTGACAGGGAGGTACACTGAAGCTTTCTTT
TRBJ1-1 - TRBV7-9 - CASSAPRDLNTEAFF TGTGCCAGCAGCGCCCCCCGGGACCTGAACACTGAAGCTTTCTTT
TRBJ1-5 - TRBV2 - CASTFEGRPQHF TGTGCCAGCACCTTCGAGGGGCGGCCCCAGCATTTT
TRBJ1-2 - TRBV7-9 - CASSSLDGGAGGYTF TGTGCCAGCAGCTCCCTGGACGGGGGCGCGGGAGGCTACACCTTC
TRBJ2-7 - TRBV5-1 - CASSSGYEQYF TGCGCCAGCAGCTCGGGTTACGAGCAGTACTTC
TRBJ2-6 - TRBV10-2 - CASVTEPLGANVLTF TGCGCCAGTGTGACAGAGCCTCTGGGGGCCAACGTCCTGACTTTC
TRBJ2-1 TRBD2 TRBV5-1 - CASSLGTSGYNEQFF TGCGCCAGCAGCCTCGGGACTAGCGGCTACAATGAGCAGTTCTTC
TRBJ2-1 TRBD2 TRBV27 - CASSLSGGRARYEQFF TGTGCCAGCAGTTTATCCGGCGGGAGGGCCCGGTATGAGCAGTTCTTC
TRBJ1-2 TRBD1 TRBV19 - CASSRQGDYGYTF TGTGCCAGTAGTAGACAGGGAGACTATGGCTACACCTTC
TRBJ2-7 - TRBV6-5 - CASSYGDTASYEQYF TGTGCCAGCAGTTACGGGGACACAGCGTCCTACGAGCAGTACTTC
TRBJ2-2 TRBD1 TRBV5-1 - CASSTMTGPGELFF TGCGCCAGCAGCACAATGACAGGGCCCGGGGAGCTGTTTTTT
TRBJ2-1 - TRBV7-9 - CASSLTGDSEQFF TGTGCCAGCAGCTTAACCGGGGATAGCGAGCAGTTCTTC